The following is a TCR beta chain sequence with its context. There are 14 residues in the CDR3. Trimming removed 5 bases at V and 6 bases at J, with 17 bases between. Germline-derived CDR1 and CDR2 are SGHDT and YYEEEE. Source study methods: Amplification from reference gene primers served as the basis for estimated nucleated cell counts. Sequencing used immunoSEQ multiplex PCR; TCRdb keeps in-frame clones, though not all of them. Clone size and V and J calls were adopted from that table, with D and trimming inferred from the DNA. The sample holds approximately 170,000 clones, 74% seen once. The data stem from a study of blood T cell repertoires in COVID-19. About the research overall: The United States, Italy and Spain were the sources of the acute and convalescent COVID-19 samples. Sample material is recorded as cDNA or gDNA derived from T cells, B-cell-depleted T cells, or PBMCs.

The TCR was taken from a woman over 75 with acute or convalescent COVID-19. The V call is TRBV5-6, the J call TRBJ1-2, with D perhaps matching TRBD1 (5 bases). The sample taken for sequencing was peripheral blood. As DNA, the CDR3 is TGTGCCAGCAGGTTGTGGACACTCACCCATGGCTACACCTTC. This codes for CASRLWTLTHGYTF.